Sequencing of this T cell receptor (beta chain) was carried out in a study of T cell responses to AZD1222 COVID-19 vaccine. TCRdb's copy holds only in-frame clones and misses some; the assay was immunoSEQ multiplex PCR. The repertoire has 60,000 to 80,000 clones, about three quarters of them found once; the top ten carry around 50%. Second-dose intervals near 4 or 12 weeks were combined. CDR1 is MDHEN and CDR2 is SYDVKM in the germline V gene. This CDR3 region has 14 residues. Trimming left V 8 bases short and J 5 bases short, with 17 bases between. This receptor was taken from an adult who received the AZD1222 COVID-19 vaccine. This chain connects TRBV28 to TRBJ2-3; D gene ambiguous. The specimen was peripheral blood, collected 28 days after the second AZD1222 dose. The CDR3 sequence: CASCTLFSGDTQYF. The CDR3 DNA reads TGTGCCAGCTGTACGCTTTTTTCGGGAGATACGCAGTATTTT.